This T cell receptor (beta chain) originates from a study of response to subunit inactivated influenza vaccine. The CDR3 sequence is 14 residues long. CDR1 SEHNR and CDR2 FQNEAQ come from the germline V gene (reference sequence). Losses at the gene ends were 8 bases for V and 4 bases for J; bases not matched to a gene: 4. About this clonotype: The target antigen is unknown.

One entry per CDR3 protein results from TCRdb running MiXCR on the RT-PCR reads. The repertoire holds 750,000 to 850,000 distinct CDR3 sequences, with 18% as singletons. Findings of the study overall: It was the authors' suggestion that each seasonal influenza vaccination recruits few new T cells.

The rearrangement joins TRBV7-9 to TRBJ2-3, with TRBD1 identical over 12 bases. The TCR originated in a man aged 45 to 65 who received an inactivated influenza vaccine. The specimen comprised PBMCs from blood, sampled about 5 days after vaccination. The CDR3 spells CASGGQGAADTQYF. The DNA for the CDR3 is TGTGCCAGCGGGGGACAGGGGGCTGCAGATACGCAGTATTTT.